A selection of T cell receptor beta chains follows, all from one sample in a study of patients and donors after allogeneic stem cell transplantation. In TCRdb, the RT-PCR reads were re-called with MiXCR into one record per CDR3 protein. The table lists over 400,000 distinct CDR3 sequences, roughly 17% of them singletons. The sequencing input was blood, either unsorted or a sorted T cell fraction (not recorded which). These receptors all come from a human donor who was either an allogeneic HSCT recipient or a stem cell or donor lymphocyte infusion donor (not recorded which). It is not recorded whose cells these are; they may come from a transplant donor. CDR3s include the opening cysteine and the closing phenylalanine or tryptophan. Fields, in order: J gene, clone size, V gene, D gene, CDR3 DNA, CDR3 protein. D genes are given only for firm matches. The size field is filled for only some rows; it gives once, few, many or a size class.

j_call: TRBJ2-1; clone_size: many; v_call: TRBV4-1; d_call: TRBD2; cdr3_nt: TGCGCCAGCAGCCAAGATCTCGGGACTAGCGGGAGAAGGGGTGAGCAGTTCTTC; cdr3_aa: CASSQDLGTSGRRGEQFF
j_call: TRBJ1-5; clone_size: NA; v_call: TRBV12-3/TRBV12-4; d_call: NA; cdr3_nt: TGTGCCAGCAGTCCCGGGACGAGAAATCAGCCCCAGCATTTT; cdr3_aa: CASSPGTRNQPQHF
j_call: TRBJ2-1; clone_size: many; v_call: TRBV5-1; d_call: TRBD2; cdr3_nt: TGCGCCAGCAGCTTGGTGGAAGGGCAGGGAGGGCGGCAGTTCTTC; cdr3_aa: CASSLVEGQGGRQFF
j_call: TRBJ2-7; clone_size: NA; v_call: TRBV12-3/TRBV12-4; d_call: TRBD2; cdr3_nt: TGTGCCAGCAGTTTCAGACTAGCGGGAGTTGGAGAGCAGTACTTC; cdr3_aa: CASSFRLAGVGEQYF
j_call: TRBJ2-5; clone_size: NA; v_call: TRBV4-1; d_call: NA; cdr3_nt: TGCGCCAGCAGCCCGGACCGGGACGACGCTGAGACCCAGTACTTC; cdr3_aa: CASSPDRDDAETQYF
j_call: TRBJ1-4; clone_size: NA; v_call: TRBV5-4; d_call: TRBD1; cdr3_nt: TGTGCCAGCAGAGGACAGGGGTCAACTAATGAAAAACTGTTTTTT; cdr3_aa: CASRGQGSTNEKLFF
j_call: TRBJ2-3; clone_size: few; v_call: TRBV20-1; d_call: NA; cdr3_nt: TGCAGTGCTAGTATCGTTCGGGGGCAAGCAGATACGCAGTATTTT; cdr3_aa: CSASIVRGQADTQYF
j_call: TRBJ2-7; clone_size: few; v_call: TRBV4-1; d_call: NA; cdr3_nt: TGCGCCAGCAGCCAGAGCGTCCCCCACGAGCAGTACTTC; cdr3_aa: CASSQSVPHEQYF
j_call: TRBJ2-7; clone_size: NA; v_call: TRBV12-3/TRBV12-4; d_call: TRBD2; cdr3_nt: TGTGCCAGCAGCCAAGCTCCGGGACTAGCGGGAGGCGACGAGCAGTACTTC; cdr3_aa: CASSQAPGLAGGDEQYF
j_call: TRBJ2-7; clone_size: NA; v_call: TRBV30; d_call: NA; cdr3_nt: TGTGCCTGGAGGGCATGGAGGGCCAACGAGCAGTACTTC; cdr3_aa: CAWRAWRANEQYF
j_call: TRBJ2-3; clone_size: NA; v_call: TRBV6-1; d_call: NA; cdr3_nt: TGTGCCGGAAAGCGGATTAGCACAGATACGCAGTATTTT; cdr3_aa: CAGKRISTDTQYF
j_call: TRBJ2-2; clone_size: NA; v_call: TRBV29-1; d_call: NA; cdr3_nt: TGCAGCGGAACTGCAGCCAGCCCCCTCACCGGGGAGCTGTTTTTT; cdr3_aa: CSGTAASPLTGELFF
j_call: TRBJ2-1; clone_size: NA; v_call: TRBV20-1; d_call: TRBD1; cdr3_nt: TGCAGTGCTAGGGGTGACAGGGGCTACAATGAGCAGTTCTTC; cdr3_aa: CSARGDRGYNEQFF
j_call: TRBJ1-5; clone_size: NA; v_call: TRBV6-2/TRBV6-3; d_call: NA; cdr3_nt: TGTGCCAGCACCCCGGACAGCACTAGCAATCAGCCCCAGCATTTT; cdr3_aa: CASTPDSTSNQPQHF
j_call: TRBJ2-3; clone_size: NA; v_call: TRBV20-1; d_call: TRBD2; cdr3_nt: TGCAGTGCTCGGCCAGCGGGGAGCACAGATACGCAGTATTTT; cdr3_aa: CSARPAGSTDTQYF
j_call: TRBJ2-7; clone_size: NA; v_call: TRBV3-1; d_call: NA; cdr3_nt: TGTGCCAGCAGCCAAGATCTTGGGACGGCCTACGAGCAGTACTTC; cdr3_aa: CASSQDLGTAYEQYF
j_call: TRBJ2-2; clone_size: few; v_call: TRBV5-6; d_call: TRBD2; cdr3_nt: TGTGCCAGCAGCTTGCGGCTCGGGACTAGCGGGAGGGCCGGGGCCGGGGAGCTGTTTTTT; cdr3_aa: CASSLRLGTSGRAGAGELFF
j_call: TRBJ1-4; clone_size: few; v_call: TRBV20-1; d_call: NA; cdr3_nt: TGCAGTGCGCGATGGGGAAGGGAGGTTAATGAAAAACTGTTTTTT; cdr3_aa: CSARWGREVNEKLFF
j_call: TRBJ2-7; clone_size: NA; v_call: TRBV9; d_call: TRBD2; cdr3_nt: TGTGCCAGCAGCGAGGGACTAGCGGGAGACCGTAGCGAGCAGTACTTC; cdr3_aa: CASSEGLAGDRSEQYF
j_call: TRBJ1-1; clone_size: NA; v_call: TRBV11-1; d_call: NA; cdr3_nt: TGTGCCAGCAGCTTCCCATTGTCTCGGCCAAGAGAGGGGGGGAACACTGAAGCTTTCTTT; cdr3_aa: CASSFPLSRPREGGNTEAFF
j_call: TRBJ2-5; clone_size: many; v_call: TRBV20-1; d_call: NA; cdr3_nt: TGCAGTGCTAGGGACTACAGTCAAGAGACCCAGTACTTC; cdr3_aa: CSARDYSQETQYF
j_call: TRBJ1-1; clone_size: few; v_call: TRBV7-8; d_call: NA; cdr3_nt: TGTGCCAGCAGCCCAGAAGAGGTAAACACTGAAGCTTTCTTT; cdr3_aa: CASSPEEVNTEAFF
j_call: TRBJ1-4; clone_size: NA; v_call: TRBV6-2/TRBV6-3; d_call: TRBD1; cdr3_nt: TGTGCCAGCAGTTACGAGGGACAGGGTTACAACGCTAATGAAAAACTGTTTTTT; cdr3_aa: CASSYEGQGYNANEKLFF
j_call: TRBJ2-7; clone_size: NA; v_call: TRBV5-1; d_call: NA; cdr3_nt: TGCGCCAGCAGCTTGGGCCCCGGTGACGAGCAGTACTTC; cdr3_aa: CASSLGPGDEQYF
j_call: TRBJ2-2; clone_size: few; v_call: TRBV12-3/TRBV12-4; d_call: TRBD1; cdr3_nt: TGTGCCAGCAGTCACCGACAGGGAGTGTGGCTGTTTTTT; cdr3_aa: CASSHRQGVWLFF
j_call: TRBJ2-7; clone_size: few; v_call: TRBV7-9; d_call: TRBD2; cdr3_nt: TGTGCCAGCAGCTTAGCGCGACTAGCGGGAGGTGAGCAGTACTTC; cdr3_aa: CASSLARLAGGEQYF
j_call: TRBJ1-3; clone_size: NA; v_call: TRBV11-2; d_call: NA; cdr3_nt: TGTGCCAGCAGCTTAACCTCGACAGCTGGAAACACCATATATTTT; cdr3_aa: CASSLTSTAGNTIYF
j_call: TRBJ2-3; clone_size: many; v_call: TRBV12-3/TRBV12-4; d_call: TRBD2; cdr3_nt: TGTGCCAGCAGTTTCGGTGGGAGGGTCACAGATACGCAGTATTTT; cdr3_aa: CASSFGGRVTDTQYF
j_call: TRBJ1-5; clone_size: NA; v_call: TRBV9; d_call: NA; cdr3_nt: TGTGCCAGCAGCGCTGGCGGGGGGGACAATCAGCCCCAGCATTTT; cdr3_aa: CASSAGGGDNQPQHF
j_call: TRBJ2-1; clone_size: few; v_call: TRBV9; d_call: NA; cdr3_nt: TGTGCCAGCAGCGGAGAAGGACTAGACAGGAATGAGCAGTTCTTC; cdr3_aa: CASSGEGLDRNEQFF
j_call: TRBJ2-5; clone_size: NA; v_call: TRBV7-2; d_call: NA; cdr3_nt: TGTGCCAGCAGCTCGAGGTCAGGTCGAAGTTTAGAGACCCAGTACTTC; cdr3_aa: CASSSRSGRSLETQYF
j_call: TRBJ1-1; clone_size: NA; v_call: TRBV6-1; d_call: NA; cdr3_nt: TGTGCCAGCGTGGGTGGAAACCGGGGAAGATACACTGAAGCTTTCTTT; cdr3_aa: CASVGGNRGRYTEAFF
j_call: TRBJ2-2; clone_size: medium-sized; v_call: TRBV12-3/TRBV12-4; d_call: NA; cdr3_nt: TGTGCCAGCAGTCGGCGGACAGTTACGAACACCGGGGAGCTGTTTTTT; cdr3_aa: CASSRRTVTNTGELFF
j_call: TRBJ1-2; clone_size: NA; v_call: TRBV20-1; d_call: TRBD1; cdr3_nt: TGCAGTGCTTCCCGGACAGGGCACTATGGCTACACCTTC; cdr3_aa: CSASRTGHYGYTF
j_call: TRBJ1-2; clone_size: few; v_call: TRBV20-1; d_call: TRBD1; cdr3_nt: TGCAGTGCTAGAGAGGTGGGACAGACAAACTATGGCTACACCTTC; cdr3_aa: CSAREVGQTNYGYTF
j_call: TRBJ2-5; clone_size: NA; v_call: TRBV7-3; d_call: TRBD2; cdr3_nt: TGTGCCAGCAGCTCATCTCGGACTAGCGGGAGTGAGACCCAGTACTTC; cdr3_aa: CASSSSRTSGSETQYF
j_call: TRBJ2-7; clone_size: few; v_call: TRBV7-9; d_call: NA; cdr3_nt: TGTGCCAGCAGCTTAGTCAGGCAGAGCTACGAGCAGTACTTC; cdr3_aa: CASSLVRQSYEQYF
j_call: TRBJ2-3; clone_size: NA; v_call: TRBV6-2/TRBV6-3; d_call: NA; cdr3_nt: TGTGCCAGCAGAAGGGTGGGGAGAGATACGCAGTATTTT; cdr3_aa: CASRRVGRDTQYF
j_call: TRBJ1-2; clone_size: NA; v_call: TRBV11-2; d_call: NA; cdr3_nt: TGTGCCAGCAGCTTAGTGGGTAGCGGCTACACCTTC; cdr3_aa: CASSLVGSGYTF
j_call: TRBJ2-5; clone_size: few; v_call: TRBV7-3; d_call: TRBD1; cdr3_nt: TGTGCCAGCAGCCCCCACAGGGGAAGGCAAGAGACCCAGTACTTC; cdr3_aa: CASSPHRGRQETQYF
j_call: TRBJ2-7; clone_size: NA; v_call: TRBV12-3/TRBV12-4; d_call: NA; cdr3_nt: TGTGCCAGCAGTTCCCGACTAGTCCCGCACGAGCAGTACTTC; cdr3_aa: CASSSRLVPHEQYF
j_call: TRBJ2-2; clone_size: NA; v_call: TRBV20-1; d_call: NA; cdr3_nt: TGCAGTGCGCACTCAGAAGGGAACACCGGGGAGCTGTTTTTT; cdr3_aa: CSAHSEGNTGELFF